These 25 T cell receptor beta chains originate from one sample sequenced in a study of shared clonotypes between healthy human individuals. Assay: immunoSEQ multiplex PCR; the TCRdb copy retains only in-frame clones and omits some. Here the sample spans 1.6 million or so clones, around 98.5% being singletons. Sequencing was performed on naive CD4+ T cells sorted from blood. Specified subset: CD45RA+ positively selected. All receptors derive from a man aged 25 to 40 in good health.

The rearrangement uses TRBV5-1 and TRBJ2-3, with unresolved D. The CDR3 runs to 14 residues. V dropped 0 bases and J dropped 2 bases, with 7 bases sitting between them. The germline V gene encodes CDR1 SGHRS and CDR2 YFSETQ. CDR3 residues: CASSLVQNTDTQYF. DNA of the CDR3: TGCGCCAGCAGCTTGGTACAGAACACAGATACGCAGTATTTT.

This chain connects TRBV9 to TRBJ2-3; possibly TRBD1 for D (6 bases). This CDR3 comprises 15 residues. From germline, CDR1 is SGDLS and CDR2 YYNGEE. Trimming took 1 base from V and 1 from J, leaving 10 bases between them. CDR3 bases: TGTGCCAGCAGCGTAATTGGACAGCGCACAGATACGCAGTATTTT. Translated: CASSVIGQRTDTQYF.

This chain connects TRBV4-2 to TRBJ2-1; 10 bases agree with TRBD2. Germline V gene lookup returns CDR1 LGHNA and CDR2 YNFKEQ. Germline trimming cut 1 base from V and 7 bases from J; bases unmatched to any gene: 7. This CDR3 region has 16 residues. The CDR3 protein is CASSQALGLARNEQFF. CDR3 DNA sequence: TGTGCCAGCAGCCAAGCCTTGGGACTAGCGCGGAATGAGCAGTTCTTC.

The chain combines TRBV27 with TRBJ1-4; weak D call: TRBD1 (5 bases). Germline CDR1 is MNHEY and CDR2 is SMNVEV (reference sequence). With 6 bases removed from V and 7 bases from J, the gap between germline ends came to 12 bases. There are 13 residues in the CDR3. The CDR3 loop is CASSRVRGEKLFF. CDR3 sequence (DNA): TGTGCCAGCAGCAGGGTAAGAGGTGAAAAACTGTTTTTT.

The chain recombines TRBV10-3 with TRBJ2-3; TRBD2 aligns across 9 bases. V was clipped by 5 bases and J by 1 base; unmatched bases: 4. Germline V gene lookup returns CDR1 ENHRY and CDR2 SYGVKD. The CDR3 length is 15 residues. The CDR3 DNA reads TGTGCCATCAGTTACGCGGGAGGGGGCACAGATACGCAGTATTTT. It is translated as CAISYAGGGTDTQYF.

The chain has TRBV29-1 and TRBJ2-7; 12 positions agree with TRBD2. The germline gives CDR1 SQVTM, CDR2 ANQGSEA. The CDR3 sequence is 14 residues long. V shed 5 bases, J shed 3 bases, and the junction held 5 bases outside the gene matches. This CDR3 is CSVTTSGRLYEQYF. The CDR3 DNA reads as TGCAGCGTTACGACTAGCGGGAGACTCTACGAGCAGTACTTC.

Details on this clone: Relative to the germline gene, one junction end is altered; a read error may explain this. Here the CDR3 DNA reads TGTGCCAGCAAGGTCGGGCACAGCCAGTCTGTCCTACCTAAATTC. Translating gives CASKVGHSQSVLPKF. The rearrangement links TRBV14 to TRBJ2-7; D remains unclear. The CDR3 contains 15 residues. CDR1 SGHDN and CDR2 FVKESK come from the germline V gene.

A word on this clone: Other DNA sequences in the same sample also yield this CDR3. This sequence joins TRBV5-1 and TRBJ2-2; no clear D gene. The CDR3 extends over 12 amino acids. The V gene's germline CDR1 is SGHRS and CDR2 YFSETQ. Trimming stripped 1 base from V and 5 bases from J, with 3 bases between. DNA of the CDR3: TGCGCCAGCAGCTTGTTTACCGGGGAGCTGTTTTTT. Its translation: CASSLFTGELFF. The variable domain in full, with the rest retrieved from reference TRBV5-1 and TRBJ2-2, is KAGVTQTPRYLIKTRGQQVTLSCSPISGHRSVSWYQQTPGQGLQFLFEYFSETQRNKGNFPGRFSGRQFSNSRSEMNVSTLELGDSALYLCASSLFTGELFFGEGSRLTVL.

The chain is built from TRBV5-1 and TRBJ2-3, with 9 bases matching TRBD2. V lost 5 bases, J lost 5 bases, and 6 bases stayed unmatched. The CDR3 length is 14 residues. The germline CDR1 and CDR2 sequences are SGHRS and YFSETQ. DNA for the CDR3: TGCGCCAGCAGTGTAGCGGGAGTGGGAGATACGCAGTATTTT. The encoded protein is CASSVAGVGDTQYF.

V and J are TRBV19 and TRBJ2-1; 7 bases align to TRBD1. Germline trimming cut 2 bases from V and 7 bases from J; bases unmatched to any gene: 8. This CDR3 spans 15 amino acids. Germline V gene lookup returns CDR1 LNHDA and CDR2 SQIVND (reference sequence). The CDR3 region is CASSIPGQSVNEQFF. The CDR3 DNA sequence: TGTGCCAGTAGTATACCGGGACAGTCCGTGAATGAGCAGTTCTTC.

This chain joins TRBV28 and TRBJ2-1, with TRBD2 identical over 8 bases. The CDR3 totals 16 residues. V dropped 8 bases and J dropped 5; count of bases not matched to a gene: 14. Germline CDR1 and CDR2: MDHEN and SYDVKM. The CDR3 region is CASLHTGTRRNNEQFF. The DNA of the CDR3 is TGTGCCAGCCTCCACACCGGGACTAGACGAAACAATGAGCAGTTCTTC.

The CDR3 nucleotides read TGTGCCAGCAGCTTGGGAGGCCTAGGGGGTAATGAAAAACTGTTTTTT. Amino acid sequence: CASSLGGLGGNEKLFF. V and J are TRBV5-5 and TRBJ1-4; tentatively, D is TRBD1 (6 bases). This CDR3 contains 16 residues. From germline, CDR1 is SGHKS and CDR2 YYEKEE (reference sequence). V was cut by 0 bases and J by 4 bases, with 13 bases left in between.

The chain is built from TRBV9 and TRBJ1-1; TRBD1 aligns across 7 bases. After removal of 0 bases from V and 6 bases from J, the junction contained 2 bases not matched to a gene. Germline assignment: CDR1 SGDLS and CDR2 YYNGEE. CDR3 length: 13 residues. CDR3 in DNA: TGTGCCAGCAGCGTAGAGGGGGCTTCTGAAGCTTTCTTT. Translation: CASSVEGASEAFF.

The V gene is TRBV6-5, the J gene TRBJ1-5; D is unresolved. The CDR3 has 13 amino acids. V lost 6 bases to trimming and J lost 1 base, with 7 bases between them. Germline loops: CDR1 MNHEY, CDR2 SVGAGI. The CDR3 DNA reads as TGTGCCAGCAGATCGGAAAGCAATCAGCCCCAGCATTTT. It specifies CASRSESNQPQHF.

The chain combines TRBV9 with TRBJ2-3, with TRBD2 as a possible D gene (6 bases). From germline, CDR1 is SGDLS and CDR2 YYNGEE. With 0 bases removed from V and 2 bases from J, the gap between germline ends came to 10 bases. CDR3 size: 15 residues. CDR3 sequence reads: CASSVGRELTDTQYF. The CDR3 DNA follows: TGTGCCAGCAGCGTAGGTCGGGAGCTCACAGATACGCAGTATTTT.

The J gene is TRBJ2-1, the V gene TRBV19; TRBD2 aligns across 9 bases. V gave up 6 bases and J gave up 5 bases; unmatched junction bases: 11. Germline loops: CDR1 LNHDA, CDR2 SQIVND (reference sequence). The CDR3 sequence is 16 residues long. CDR3 in DNA: TGTGCCAGTAGCTCCGTGGAAGCGGGAGGCAACAATGAGCAGTTCTTC. It translates to CASSSVEAGGNNEQFF.

To note about this clone: Different DNA sequences within this sample yield the same CDR3. The rearrangement links TRBV29-1 to TRBJ2-2; 10 bases line up with TRBD1. V lost 7 bases to trimming and J lost 8 bases; unmatched junction nucleotides: 7. Germline loops: CDR1 SQVTM, CDR2 ANQGSEA. This CDR3 has 13 residues. The CDR3 region has the DNA TGCAGCGCCGGGACAGGGGTGGCGGGGGAGCTGTTTTTT. Translated, it gives CSAGTGVAGELFF.

CDR3 sequence reads: CASSVDRAFDYGYTF. As DNA, the CDR3 is TGTGCCAGCAGCGTAGACAGAGCATTTGACTATGGCTACACCTTC. The chain is built from TRBV9 and TRBJ1-2; no firm D call. V lost 0 bases, J lost 3 bases, and 12 bases lay in between. The CDR3 consists of 15 residues. Germline CDR1 and CDR2: SGDLS and YYNGEE.

The chain carries TRBV6-1 and TRBJ2-7; TRBD2 matches at 7 bases. The length of the CDR3 is 16 residues. The germline V gene has CDR1 MNHNS and CDR2 SASEGT. V shed 4 bases, J shed 7 bases, and the junction held 16 bases outside the gene matches. CDR3: CASSVALSGNAGEQYF. DNA for the CDR3: TGTGCCAGCAGTGTGGCGTTAAGCGGGAACGCTGGAGAGCAGTACTTC.

This chain joins TRBV15 and TRBJ2-3; TRBD2 is a possible D gene (5 bases). Looked up from germline, CDR1 is LNHNV and CDR2 is YYDKDF (reference sequence). The CDR3 runs 14 residues. The V end was cut by 3 bases, the J end by 3 bases, with 10 bases between. The CDR3 region is CATSRRRGTDTQYF. The CDR3 DNA sequence: TGTGCCACCAGCAGGAGACGGGGAACAGATACGCAGTATTTT.

The V call is TRBV14, the J call TRBJ2-5; D possibly corresponds to TRBD2 (6 bases). Germline V gene sequence: CDR1 SGHDN, CDR2 FVKESK. The ends were cut back, 4 bases at V and 5 bases at J, with 17 bases in the middle. This CDR3 has 15 residues. The CDR3 bases are TGTGCCAGCAGCCCCGGGGGAAGTACCGCTGAGACCCAGTACTTC. This translates into CASSPGGSTAETQYF.

This sequence joins TRBV30 and TRBJ2-1; TRBD1 agrees at 8 bases. The V segment lost 3 bases and the J segment 7 bases; nucleotides outside the gene matches: 8. CDR3 length equals 14 residues. In germline, CDR1 is GTSNPN, CDR2 SVGIG (reference sequence). DNA of the CDR3: TGTGCCTGGAGACGGCAGGGGGCCAGGAATGAGCAGTTCTTC. It codes for CAWRRQGARNEQFF.

The DNA for the CDR3 is TGTGCCACCAGCAGAGATTCCCCCCGCAGGGTTGTCGTGTCCGGGGAGCTGTTTTTT. It encodes CATSRDSPRRVVVSGELFF. This chain links TRBV15 with TRBJ2-2; perhaps TRBD1 as D (5 bases). Germline-derived CDR1 and CDR2 are LNHNV and YYDKDF (reference sequence). There are 19 residues in the CDR3. Trimming removed 0 bases from V and 6 bases from J, with 23 bases in between.

CDR3 residues: CASSLDGSRSSEQFF. CDR3 bases: TGTGCCAGCAGCTTAGACGGGAGCCGATCTAGTGAGCAGTTCTTC. The chain employs TRBV11-2 and TRBJ2-1; the D gene is possibly TRBD2 (6 bases). Trimming stripped 0 bases from V and 9 bases from J, with 15 bases between. CDR1 and CDR2 from the germline V gene are SGHAT and FQNNGV. The CDR3 runs 15 residues.

V gene TRBV5-1 combines with J gene TRBJ2-7, with 7 bases that match TRBD2. V dropped 0 bases and J dropped 0; count of bases not matched to a gene: 3. Germline V CDR1 and CDR2: SGHRS, YFSETQ. This CDR3 region has 15 residues. The CDR3 sequence is CASSLAGRSSYEQYF. The CDR3 coding sequence is TGCGCCAGCAGCTTGGCCGGGAGGAGCTCCTACGAGCAGTACTTC.